A selection of T cell receptor beta chains follows, all from one sample in a study of blood T cell repertoires in COVID-19. Repertoires were generated with immunoSEQ multiplex PCR, while TCRdb's copy carries only in-frame clones and drops some. Counted here are roughly 40,000 clones, approximately 84% occurring once; the ten biggest clones make up roughly 29%. Sequenced: peripheral blood. These receptors came from a man older than 75 with active or convalescent COVID-19. Both conserved end residues are part of each CDR3. Each record gives: D gene, V gene, J gene, clone size, CDR3 DNA, CDR3 protein. The D gene is left open where the match is weak. Size is stated for part of the rows, as once, few or many counts, or as a class when the clone is expanded.

-,TRBV28,TRBJ2-1,few,TGTGCCAGCAGTTTATCAGGCACTTACAATGAGCAGTTCTTC,CASSLSGTYNEQFF
-,TRBV5-1,TRBJ1-1,-,TGCGCCAGCAGCTTGGCCGCGACAAAGAACACTGAAGCTTTCTTT,CASSLAATKNTEAFF
-,TRBV4-3,TRBJ2-3,-,TGCGCCAGCAGCCCAACGGGAGTCCCAGATACGCAGTATTTT,CASSPTGVPDTQYF
TRBD2,TRBV5-4,TRBJ2-1,-,TGTGCCAGCAGCTTCGGACTAGCGGGCAATGAGCAGTTCTTC,CASSFGLAGNEQFF
-,TRBV11-3,TRBJ2-1,medium-sized,TGTGCCAGCAGCTTGGGTGCGTCGGGGTCTGAGCAGTTCTTC,CASSLGASGSEQFF
TRBD2,TRBV18,TRBJ2-2,-,TGTGCCAGCTCACTCGGGGGGACCGGGGAGCTGTTTTTT,CASSLGGTGELFF
TRBD2,TRBV7-2,TRBJ2-5,-,TGTGCCAGCAGCTTCATAGTTGGGGGGGGTCAAGAGACCCAGTACTTC,CASSFIVGGGQETQYF
-,TRBV4-3,TRBJ2-2,-,TGCGCCAGCAGCCAAGTGGAACGACAAACCGGGGAGCTGTTTTTT,CASSQVERQTGELFF
-,TRBV10-3,TRBJ2-3,few,TGTGCCATTACTTGGGACATATCGACAGATACGCAGTATTTT,CAITWDISTDTQYF
-,TRBV4-3,TRBJ2-6,-,TGCGCCAGCAGCCAAGATTATCTTAGCTCTGGGGCCAACGTCCTGACTTTC,CASSQDYLSSGANVLTF
TRBD2,TRBV29-1,TRBJ2-1,-,TGCAGCGTCCCCGGGACTAGATACAATGAGCAGTTCTTC,CSVPGTRYNEQFF
-,TRBV24-1,TRBJ2-2,-,TGTGCCACCAGTGCCGCGGGATCTCAGGCCGGGGAGCTGTTTTTT,CATSAAGSQAGELFF
TRBD1,TRBV7-3,TRBJ1-6,-,TGTGCCAGCAGGACAGGGGGCAACGACGCTACTTCACCCCTCCACTTT,CASRTGGNDATSPLHF
TRBD2,TRBV9,TRBJ2-7,-,TGTGCCAGCAGCCCCTTCGCGGGAGCGAGAATGTACGAGCAGTACTTC,CASSPFAGARMYEQYF
TRBD2,TRBV4-3,TRBJ2-7,-,TGCGCCAGCAGCCTTTCATTGGTAGCGGGGGAGGACGAGCAGTACTTC,CASSLSLVAGEDEQYF
-,TRBV19,TRBJ1-1,-,TGTGCCAGTAGAACAGGTTTTAGGCCGAACACTGAAGCTTTCTTT,CASRTGFRPNTEAFF
TRBD1,TRBV6-5,TRBJ2-7,-,TGTGCCAGCAGACAGGGGACGTTTGGCTCCTACGAGCAGTACTTC,CASRQGTFGSYEQYF
-,TRBV7-2,TRBJ2-3,-,TGTGCCAGCAGCTTAGCGGGAGCTGATACGCAGTATTTT,CASSLAGADTQYF
TRBD2,TRBV25-1,TRBJ2-1,few,TGTGCCAGCAGTGTTGCGGGAGTTGGCAATGAGCAGTTCTTC,CASSVAGVGNEQFF
TRBD1,TRBV19,TRBJ1-3,-,TGTGCCAGTAGTAGCCCGGGACAGGGGTTCGGAAACACCATATATTTT,CASSSPGQGFGNTIYF
TRBD2,TRBV29-1,TRBJ2-7,once,TGCAGCGTTACACGGGGGGCTAGCGGGAGTTATAGGACCTACGAGCAGTACTTC,CSVTRGASGSYRTYEQYF
TRBD1,TRBV7-2,TRBJ2-2,few,TGTGCCAGCAGAAGACAGGGGAACACCGGGGAGCTGTTTTTT,CASRRQGNTGELFF
-,TRBV9,TRBJ1-2,-,TGTGCCAGCAGTAGGTCAAGAGGCAAAACGCTCTATGGCTACACCTTC,CASSRSRGKTLYGYTF
TRBD1,TRBV5-1,TRBJ2-2,-,TGCGCCAGCAGCCAGGGACAGCGCCTTAACACCGGGGAGCTGTTTTTT,CASSQGQRLNTGELFF
-,TRBV27,TRBJ1-1,-,TGTGCCAGCAGCCGCACAGGGCCCTACACTGAAGCTTTCTTT,CASSRTGPYTEAFF
-,TRBV6-5,TRBJ1-6,-,TGTGCCAGCAGTTACTCGGAGTTTTCACCCCTCCACTTT,CASSYSEFSPLHF
-,TRBV12-3/TRBV12-4,TRBJ2-5,once,TGTGCCAGCACCGGACAGAGCCAAGAGACCCAGTACTTC,CASTGQSQETQYF